The rows below give T cell receptor beta chains drawn from one sample of a study of T cells in Graves' hyperthyroidism and ophthalmopathy. From the multiplex PCR reads, TCRdb called clonotypes with MiXCR, one entry per CDR3 protein. Seen here are about 400,000 distinct CDR3 sequences, around 15% observed once, and the top ten hold approximately 19%. Sequenced: blood. The receptors originated from a woman aged 55-69 years with Graves' ophthalmopathy. The CDR3 runs from the conserved cysteine through the conserved F or W. Fields, in order: J gene, V gene, clone size, CDR3 protein. Clone sizes are given selectively: once, few, many, or a class where the clone is expanded.

>TRBJ2-7|TRBV12-3/TRBV12-4|many
CASSIAGVSYEQYF
>TRBJ2-1|TRBV11-2|many
CASSPNLGAVGYNEQFF
>TRBJ2-7|TRBV30|few
CAWSVQGLEQYF
>TRBJ1-4|TRBV7-9|.
CASSLSGSRVYEKLFF
>TRBJ2-7|TRBV6-1|.
CASSRDRATGEQYF
>TRBJ1-5|TRBV28|many
CASRGGDNQPQHF
>TRBJ2-4|TRBV28|.
CASSLSGGLAGVENIQYF
>TRBJ2-5|TRBV20-1|many
CSAREFERGQETQYF
>TRBJ2-1|TRBV19|few
CASSVTTGWDNEQFF
>TRBJ1-2|TRBV3-1|many
CASSPGDSGYTF
>TRBJ2-1|TRBV30|few
CAWSHRGPQEQFF
>TRBJ2-7|TRBV2|many
CASSPTGRTYEQYF
>TRBJ1-6|TRBV9|.
CASSVGAGTFNSPLHF
>TRBJ1-6|TRBV27|few
CASSSRTGANNSPLHF
>TRBJ2-3|TRBV4-1|few
CASSQDSPTDTQYF
>TRBJ2-5|TRBV20-1|many
CSARDPTSVETQYF
>TRBJ2-7|TRBV9|.
CASSPARSSYEQYF
>TRBJ2-1|TRBV12-3/TRBV12-4|many
CASSPRDGLREQFF
>TRBJ1-1|TRBV7-8|.
CASSKADSLTEAFF
>TRBJ2-7|TRBV10-3|many
CAITNPDRASYEQYF
>TRBJ2-5|TRBV10-2|few
CASSESLAGWYF
>TRBJ2-1|TRBV28|many
CASSCRDCEQFF
>TRBJ2-7|TRBV30|few
CAWSGQRRLMSYEQYF
>TRBJ2-1|TRBV7-9|many
CASSRGEDYPLSEQFF
>TRBJ2-5|TRBV27|.
CASSFGGSRGETQYF
>TRBJ2-3|TRBV12-5|.
CASGFGYGTDTQYF
>TRBJ2-1|TRBV24-1|few
CATSELSGRAGNEQFF
>TRBJ2-7|TRBV5-1|many
CASSLVSDRRTEQYF
>TRBJ1-5|TRBV28|many
CASRYRGPGNQPQHF
>TRBJ2-3|TRBV2|many
CASNENQSDTQYF
>TRBJ2-7|TRBV9|many
CASSVAGKSFYEQYF
>TRBJ2-3|TRBV19|.
CASSIVLASTDTQYF
>TRBJ2-1|TRBV24-1|many
CATSGRRASRYNEQFF
>TRBJ2-7|TRBV19|.
CASSTGLAGPYEQYF
>TRBJ2-1|TRBV5-4|many
CASTSPKPGVVNEQFF
>TRBJ2-1|TRBV30|many
CAWSVRRGGYNEQFF
>TRBJ2-7|TRBV6-2/TRBV6-3|.
CASSYQGTVRTFEQYF
>TRBJ2-7|TRBV11-2|many
CASSTRRGLAGEQYF
>TRBJ2-5|TRBV9|.
CASSTPRQGAPQETQYF
>TRBJ1-1|TRBV29-1|.
CSADRGNTEAFF
>TRBJ1-4|TRBV2|few
CASSRSGGSGEKLFF
>TRBJ2-4|TRBV27|.
CASSSDRDRVKNIQYF
>TRBJ2-7|TRBV6-1|many
CASSPRTGLHEQYF
>TRBJ2-2|TRBV10-1|few
CASRKGSGNTGELFF
>TRBJ2-1|TRBV28|many
CASRQGNYNEQFF
>TRBJ2-3|TRBV7-9|few
CASSLMELAGGDTQYF
>TRBJ2-1|TRBV6-6|many
CASSYRDISNEQFF
>TRBJ2-5|TRBV3-1|.
CASSSRGGREETQYF
>TRBJ2-1|TRBV18|.
CASSPRASDEQFF
>TRBJ2-7|TRBV20-1|few
CSATYTYEQYF